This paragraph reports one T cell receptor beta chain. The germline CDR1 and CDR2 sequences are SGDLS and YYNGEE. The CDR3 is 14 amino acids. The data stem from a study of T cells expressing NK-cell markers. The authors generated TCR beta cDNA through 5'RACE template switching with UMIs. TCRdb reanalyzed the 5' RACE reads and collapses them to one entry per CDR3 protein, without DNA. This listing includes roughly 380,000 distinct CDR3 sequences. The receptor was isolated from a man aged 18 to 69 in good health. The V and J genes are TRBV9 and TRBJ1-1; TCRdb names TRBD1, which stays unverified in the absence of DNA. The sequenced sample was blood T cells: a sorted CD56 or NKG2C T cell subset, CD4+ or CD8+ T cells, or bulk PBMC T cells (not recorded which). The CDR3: CASSVVTRETEAFF.